Each of the 14 T cell receptor beta chains below was sequenced from the same sample in a study of T cells after yellow fever vaccination. TCRdb re-called the 5' RACE reads with MiXCR, one entry per CDR3 protein. Seen here are 300,000 to 400,000 distinct CDR3 sequences, approximately 12% observed once, and the top ten hold 3% to 3.5%. The material sequenced was CD4+ T cells sorted from PBMCs, taken 45 days after the yellow fever booster vaccination. All receptors derive from a man between 18 and 35 years old who received the YFV17D yellow fever vaccine.

This clonotype was picked up many times. The rearrangement joins TRBV6-2 or TRBV6-3 to TRBJ1-1; a weak D match, TRBD1 (6 bases). Trimming left V 6 bases short and J 4 bases short, with 18 bases between. Germline CDR1 is MNHEY and CDR2 is SVGEGT. The CDR3 is made up of 15 amino acids. CDR3 nucleotides: TGTGCCAGCAGGGCAGGGGCAATGATGGGCACTGAAGCTTTCTTT. Its translation is CASRAGAMMGTEAFF.

V usage is TRBV9 and J usage is TRBJ2-1, with TRBD1 identical over 9 bases. Germline trimming cut 7 bases from V and 4 bases from J; bases unmatched to any gene: 6. Germline CDR1 is SGDLS and CDR2 is YYNGEE. The CDR3 is 14 residues long. CDR3 amino acids: CASPGTGKYNEQFF. CDR3 DNA sequence: TGTGCCAGCCCCGGGACAGGGAAGTACAATGAGCAGTTCTTC.

This clonotype was seen at least ten times. The chain has TRBV12-3 or TRBV12-4 and TRBJ2-1; no clear D. V lost 6 bases and J lost 6, with 18 bases in between. This CDR3 is built from 15 residues. The CDR3 spells CASSQLSTKGNEQFF. As DNA, the CDR3 is TGTGCCAGCAGCCAGCTGTCGACAAAGGGCAATGAGCAGTTCTTC.

In this sample, this clonotype turned up a few times. The J gene is TRBJ2-3, the V gene TRBV29-1, with 7 positions matching TRBD1. Germline V gene sequence: CDR1 SQVTM, CDR2 ANQGSEA. There are 14 residues in the CDR3. The V gene end was trimmed by 6 bases and the J gene end by 2 bases; junction bases not matched to a gene: 8. CDR3: CSVATGTHTDTQYF. The DNA for the CDR3 is TGCAGCGTAGCGACAGGGACCCACACAGATACGCAGTATTTT.

The chain links TRBV29-1 to TRBJ1-4; D is uncertain. The CDR3 is 11 amino acids. Germline CDR1 SQVTM, CDR2 ANQGSEA. Trimming removed 4 bases from V and 9 bases from J, with 9 bases in between. CDR3 sequence (DNA): TGCAGCGTTGGCGATGACCAAAAACTGTTTTTT. Encoded protein: CSVGDDQKLFF.

The CDR3 loop is CSARVFPGAPVETQYF. CDR3 bases: TGCAGTGCTAGAGTATTTCCGGGGGCCCCTGTGGAGACCCAGTACTTC. This rearrangement joins TRBV20-1 to TRBJ2-5; D possibly uses TRBD1 or TRBD2 (6 bases each). Per germline, CDR1 DFQATT and CDR2 SNEGSKA (reference sequence). V was clipped by 1 base and J by 5 bases, with 20 bases between them. CDR3 length: 16 amino acids.

A few counts support this clonotype. The V gene is TRBV7-2, the J gene TRBJ1-5; D uncertain. The CDR3 covers 16 residues. CDR1 and CDR2 (germline): SGHTA, FQGNSA. V lost 1 base and J 0 bases, leaving 10 bases between the germline ends. The CDR3, as DNA: TGTGCCAGCAGCTTAGTCGGCCAACCTAGCAATCAGCCCCAGCATTTT. The encoded protein is CASSLVGQPSNQPQHF.

The sample holds many counts of this clonotype. The CDR3 nucleotides are TGCGCCAGCAGCCAGCGGGACAACACTGAAGCTTTCTTT. Its translation: CASSQRDNTEAFF. The chain combines TRBV4-3 with TRBJ1-1; the D gene is possibly TRBD1 (5 bases). Trimming took 3 bases from V and 2 from J, leaving 7 bases between them. Germline CDR1 is LGHNA and CDR2 is YSLEER. CDR3 length: 13 amino acids.

The chain carries TRBV7-3 and TRBJ1-6; D perhaps matches TRBD1 (5 bases). Trimming removed 1 base at V and 9 bases at J, with 10 bases between. The length of the CDR3 is 14 residues. Looked up from germline, CDR1 is SGHTA and CDR2 is FQGTGA. CDR3 nucleotides: TGTGCCAGCAGCTTAAGTGGGGGAGGTTCACCCCTCCACTTT. Translated, it gives CASSLSGGGSPLHF.

This clonotype was picked up many times. A read error may account for a junction end that differs from germline. The rearrangement uses TRBV7-2 and TRBJ2-1, with D unresolved. CDR1 SGHTA and CDR2 FQGNSA come from the germline V gene. This CDR3 is built from 13 residues. The CDR3 loop is CASSFSMSSASLF. The CDR3 nucleotides read TGTGCCAGCAGCTTTAGTATGAGCTCGGCTTCGCTCTTC.

This clonotype was counted at least ten times. The J gene is TRBJ1-1, the V gene TRBV6-6; D might be TRBD1 (6 bases). The V and J ends lost 2 bases and 5 bases respectively, with 15 bases between them. The germline CDR1 and CDR2 sequences are MNHNY and SVGAGI (reference sequence). The CDR3 runs to 15 residues. This CDR3 is CASSYPGRGLTEAFF. The CDR3 DNA follows: TGTGCCAGCAGTTACCCGGGCAGGGGTTTAACTGAAGCTTTCTTT.

The chain has TRBV9 and TRBJ2-2; no clear D gene. V shed 0 bases and J shed 5 bases, with 11 bases lying between them. The CDR3 spans 15 residues. The germline gives CDR1 SGDLS, CDR2 YYNGEE. The CDR3, as DNA: TGTGCCAGCAGCGTAGGAAGTCAGCAGACCGGGGAGCTGTTTTTT. This codes for CASSVGSQQTGELFF.

There are a few counts of this clonotype. The gene calls are TRBV28 and TRBJ2-5; tentative D call: TRBD2 (7 bases). The CDR3 has 14 residues. Germline-derived CDR1 and CDR2 are MDHEN and SYDVKM. V lost 6 bases, J lost 4 bases, and 15 bases lay in between. For the CDR3, the DNA is TGTGCCAGCAGATGGGGGGCGGGAGTAGAGACCCAGTACTTC. It translates to CASRWGAGVETQYF.

This clonotype was detected only a few times. The chain combines TRBV7-9 with TRBJ2-5; TRBD1 might be the D (5 bases). CDR1 SEHNR and CDR2 FQNEAQ come from the germline V gene (reference sequence). This CDR3 has 15 amino acids. Trimming removed 6 bases from V and 5 bases from J, with 19 bases in between. CDR3 amino acids: CASREPAGRRETQYF. The DNA of the CDR3 is TGTGCCAGCAGAGAACCCGCAGGGCGGCGGGAGACCCAGTACTTC. Complete variable domain (other parts from reference TRBV7-9 and TRBJ2-5): DTGVSQNPRHKITKRGQNVTFRCDPISEHNRLYWYRQTLGQGPEFLTYFQNEAQLEKSRLLSDRFSAERPKGSFSTLEIQRTEQGDSAMYLCASREPAGRRETQYFGPGTRLLVL.